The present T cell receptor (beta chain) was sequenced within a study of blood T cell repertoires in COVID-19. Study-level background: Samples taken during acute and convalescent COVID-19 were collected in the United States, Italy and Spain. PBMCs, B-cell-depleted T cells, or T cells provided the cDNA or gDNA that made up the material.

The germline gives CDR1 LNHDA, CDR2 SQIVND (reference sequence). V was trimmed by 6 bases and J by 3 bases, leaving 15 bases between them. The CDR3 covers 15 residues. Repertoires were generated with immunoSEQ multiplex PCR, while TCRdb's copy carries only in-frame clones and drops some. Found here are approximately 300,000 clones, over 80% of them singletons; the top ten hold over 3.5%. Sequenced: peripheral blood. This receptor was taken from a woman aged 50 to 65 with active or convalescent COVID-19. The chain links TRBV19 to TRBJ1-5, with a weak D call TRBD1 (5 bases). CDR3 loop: CASSVSGLSNQPQHF. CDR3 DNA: TGTGCCAGTAGCGTTTCAGGGTTGTCCAATCAGCCCCAGCATTTT.